This T cell receptor beta chain was identified during a study of blood T cell repertoires in COVID-19. The overall study: Specimens from acute and convalescent COVID-19 originated in the United States, Italy and Spain. T cells, B-cell-depleted T cells, or PBMCs supplied cDNA or gDNA.

Original methodology: Using reference gene primer amplification, nucleated cell counts were estimated. TCRdb keeps only in-frame clones here, not all; method: immunoSEQ multiplex PCR. V and J calls and clone size come straight from that table; D and trimming were deduced from the DNA. The top ten hold over 0.5% of the sample, which has 160,000 or so clones, under 90% seen once. Looked up from germline, CDR1 is SGHTA and CDR2 is FQGNSA. The CDR3 spans 16 residues. J lost 6 bases, V lost 6 bases, and 13 bases had no gene match. This clone was counted only a few times. The sequence was obtained from a man in his sixties with acute or convalescent COVID-19. Specimen: peripheral blood. This chain joins TRBV7-2 and TRBJ2-3, with TRBD2 identical over 9 bases. The CDR3 spells CASRRLLAGAGDTQYF. The CDR3 coding sequence is TGTGCCAGCAGGCGTCTCTTAGCGGGGGCCGGGGATACGCAGTATTTT.